Listed below are T cell receptor beta chains from one sample, sequenced in a study of molecular identifiers for immune sequencing clone quantification. MiXCR was run by TCRdb on the PCR reads, yielding one entry per CDR3 protein. The sample lists 490,000 or so distinct CDR3 sequences, roughly 25% occurring once. Material: naive CD8+ T cells from blood, with Jurkat cell RNA spiked in. These receptors were obtained from a human donor in good health. Some libraries in this study had Jurkat cell RNA spiked in. Both conserved end residues are part of each CDR3. The order of the fields is D gene, clone size, J gene, V gene, CDR3 protein, CDR3 DNA. A D gene is named only where the DNA matches it firmly. Expanded clones are given a class, and other clones once, few, many or no size at all.

-	few	TRBJ2-7	TRBV5-8	CASSFPQGPYEQYF	TGTGCCAGCAGCTTCCCACAGGGCCCCTACGAGCAGTACTTC
-	-	TRBJ2-1	TRBV7-9	CASSLSSLSEQFF	TGTGCCAGCAGCTTGTCTAGTCTTTCGGAGCAGTTCTTC
TRBD2	-	TRBJ2-2	TRBV24-1	CATSDPGLAAGELFF	TGTGCCACCAGTGACCCCGGACTAGCGGCTGGGGAGCTGTTTTTT
TRBD1	once	TRBJ2-3	TRBV7-3	CASSPGQGTDTQDF	TGTGCCAGCAGCCCAGGACAGGGGACCGATACGCAGGATTTT
-	few	TRBJ1-2	TRBV7-6	CASSLEVSLAYGYTF	TGTGCCAGCAGCTTAGAAGTTTCTCTAGCCTATGGCTACACCTTC
-	-	TRBJ2-5	TRBV20-1	CSARDLGTVETQYF	TGCAGTGCTAGAGATCTTGGCACGGTAGAGACCCAGTACTTC
-	-	TRBJ2-7	TRBV20-1	CSARGPGSKEQYF	TGCAGTGCTAGAGGGCCGGGGTCGAAAGAGCAGTACTTC
-	many	TRBJ1-6	TRBV9	CASSSFLDDNSPLHF	TGTGCCAGCAGCTCATTTCTCGATGACAATTCACCCCTCCACTTT
-	-	TRBJ1-1	TRBV7-6	CASSLGGDAEAFF	TGTGCCAGCAGCTTAGGAGGGGACGCTGAAGCTTTCTTT
TRBD1	few	TRBJ2-7	TRBV6-2/TRBV6-3	CASSFRTGLHEQYF	TGTGCCAGCAGTTTCAGGACAGGCCTGCACGAGCAGTACTTC
TRBD1	many	TRBJ2-7	TRBV7-9	CASSLALAGGEQYF	TGTGCCAGCAGCTTAGCGCTGGCAGGGGGCGAGCAGTACTTC
TRBD2	-	TRBJ2-7	TRBV7-8	CASSLYTSGAQYF	TGTGCCAGCAGCTTGTATACTAGCGGGGCTCAGTACTTC